This entry lists 20 T cell receptor beta chains sequenced from one sample in a study of blood T cell repertoires in COVID-19. TCRdb keeps only in-frame clones here, not all; method: immunoSEQ multiplex PCR. The data contain some 130,000 clones, 70% to 85% of them singletons. Sequenced sample: peripheral blood. The source is a man in his 60s who had recovered from COVID-19.

DNA of the CDR3: TGTGCCAGCAGGCCAGGCACAGATACGCAGTATTTT. Translation: CASRPGTDTQYF. This chain uses TRBV12-3 or TRBV12-4 with TRBJ2-3; D remains unclear. The CDR3 is 12 residues long. V was clipped by 6 bases and J by 1 base, with 5 bases between them.

This sequence joins TRBV19 and TRBJ2-3; 10 bases align to TRBD2. The CDR3 is 15 residues long. V lost 5 bases to trimming and J lost 0 bases; unmatched junction nucleotides: 2. Germline V gene lookup returns CDR1 LNHDA and CDR2 SQIVND (reference sequence). CDR3 in amino acids: CASSQTSGSTDTQYF. CDR3 sequence (DNA): TGTGCCAGTAGTCAGACTAGCGGGAGCACAGATACGCAGTATTTT.

V and J are TRBV7-2 and TRBJ2-1; perhaps TRBD1 as D (5 bases). The germline V and J ends were trimmed by 5 bases and 5 bases, with 19 bases remaining between them. This CDR3 region has 16 residues. The germline CDR1 and CDR2 sequences are SGHTA and FQGNSA. The CDR3 bases are TGTGCCAGCAGCCCACAAACCAGGGCGTTAAACAATGAGCAGTTCTTC. This encodes CASSPQTRALNNEQFF.

This clone has more than one count but fewer than ten. V gene TRBV9 combines with J gene TRBJ2-5; D call uncertain. V was cut by 0 bases and J by 1 base, with 13 bases left in between. The CDR3 runs to 16 residues. Germline V CDR1 and CDR2: SGDLS, YYNGEE. CDR3 loop: CASSVGQAPSQETQYF. DNA of the CDR3: TGTGCCAGCAGCGTAGGCCAGGCCCCCTCCCAAGAGACCCAGTACTTC.

The V and J genes are TRBV7-2 and TRBJ1-6, with D hard to call. This CDR3 has 15 residues. Trimming took off 5 bases at V and 7 bases at J, with 15 bases between the two ends. Germline CDR1 and CDR2: SGHTA and FQGNSA. In DNA, the CDR3 is TGTGCCAGCAGCCGCGACCGAGTACAGAATTCACCCCTCCACTTT. Protein: CASSRDRVQNSPLHF.

A note on this clone: One junction end disagrees with the germline gene, perhaps due to a read error. The genes are TRBV7-7 and TRBJ2-3; D uncertain. This CDR3 comprises 14 residues. Germline V gene lookup returns CDR1 SSHAT and CDR2 FNYEAQ (reference sequence). This CDR3 reads CASSSSPGTDTQYF. In DNA form, the CDR3 reads TGTGCTAGCAGCTCCTCCCCGGGCACAGATACGCAGTATTTT.

This clone was seen a few times. The chain links TRBV3-1 (or the pseudogene TRBV3-2) to TRBJ1-2; unclear D gene. Germline V gives CDR1 LGHDT, CDR2 YNNKEL (reference sequence). Trimming removed 3 bases at V and 7 bases at J, with 6 bases between. CDR3 length equals 11 residues. The CDR3 DNA reads TGTGCCAGCAGCCAGCGCGGTGGCTACACCTTC. Protein product: CASSQRGGYTF.

The chain joins TRBV25-1 to TRBJ2-7; 7 bases match TRBD2. The CDR3 is 16 amino acids. V shed 3 bases, J shed 1 base, and the junction held 9 bases outside the gene matches. Germline loops: CDR1 MGHDK, CDR2 SYGVNS. CDR3 coding DNA: TGTGCCAGCAGTGACCCCTCCCTGGGGGGGTCCTACGAGCAGTACTTC. Residues: CASSDPSLGGSYEQYF.

The gene calls are TRBV27 and TRBJ2-2; the match to TRBD1 covers 10 bases. This CDR3 has 16 residues. The germline CDR1 and CDR2 sequences are MNHEY and SMNVEV (reference sequence). With 3 bases clipped from V and 4 bases from J, the junction kept 5 bases outside the gene matches. The CDR3 nucleotides are TGTGCCAGCAGTTTCCGACAGGGGGCGGGCACCGGGGAGCTGTTTTTT. Its protein product is CASSFRQGAGTGELFF.

This clone occurred a few times. The chain uses TRBV11-2 and TRBJ1-2; D is unclear. There are 15 residues in the CDR3. The germline gives CDR1 SGHAT, CDR2 FQNNGV. V dropped 4 bases and J dropped 6 bases, with 18 bases sitting between them. The DNA of the CDR3 is TGTGCCAGCAGCTCTCGGACTCTCGGGTCGGATGGCTACACCTTC. Translated, it gives CASSSRTLGSDGYTF.

The chain employs TRBV19 and TRBJ2-3, with D maybe TRBD2 (5 bases). V dropped 1 base and J dropped 3 bases, with 5 bases sitting between them. Per germline, CDR1 LNHDA and CDR2 SQIVND (reference sequence). There are 13 residues in the CDR3. CDR3 nucleotides: TGTGCCAGTAGTATAGTAGCGACAGATACGCAGTATTTT. Translated: CASSIVATDTQYF. Drawing the rest from reference TRBV19 and TRBJ2-3, the complete variable domain is DGGITQSPKYLFRKEGQNVTLSCEQNLNHDAMYWYRQDPGQGLRLIYYSQIVNDFQKGDIAEGYSVSREKKESFPLTVTSAQKNPTAFYLCASSIVATDTQYFGPGTRLTVL.

The chain carries TRBV12-3 or TRBV12-4 and TRBJ2-7, with 7 bases lining up with TRBD1. V was clipped by 6 bases and J by 2 bases; unmatched bases: 4. The CDR3 is made up of 13 amino acids. CDR3 sequence: CASSRDSTYEQYF. The CDR3 DNA sequence: TGTGCCAGCAGCCGGGACAGCACCTACGAGCAGTACTTC.

This clone occurred a few times. V usage is TRBV28 and J usage is TRBJ1-1, with D maybe TRBD1 (6 bases). The CDR3 length is 12 residues. V lost 6 bases and J 10 bases, leaving 15 bases between the germline ends. Germline V CDR1 and CDR2: MDHEN, SYDVKM. In DNA, the CDR3 is TGTGCCAGCAGCCCCGGGGGGCTTAGAGCTTTCTTT. Protein product: CASSPGGLRAFF.

This sequence joins TRBV7-2 and TRBJ1-1, with D possibly matching TRBD1 (5 bases). This CDR3 has 15 amino acids. V was clipped by 1 base and J by 6 bases, with 15 bases between them. CDR1 and CDR2 from the germline V gene are SGHTA and FQGNSA. CDR3 residues: CASSLVSGRVAEAFF. CDR3 nucleotide sequence: TGTGCCAGCAGCTTAGTCTCCGGCAGGGTCGCTGAAGCTTTCTTT.

This clone came up once. This sequence joins TRBV19 and TRBJ1-6; D is possibly TRBD1 (6 bases). Germline V gene lookup returns CDR1 LNHDA and CDR2 SQIVND (reference sequence). The CDR3 runs 15 residues. The V end was cut by 9 bases, the J end by 5 bases, with 17 bases between. The CDR3 protein is CASSYGTPHNSPLHF. DNA of the CDR3: TGTGCCAGCTCCTACGGGACACCTCATAATTCACCCCTCCACTTT.

The chain couples TRBV7-9 to TRBJ2-2, with 9 positions matching TRBD2. The CDR3 loop spans 14 amino acids. Germline CDR1 and CDR2: SEHNR and FQNEAQ (reference sequence). V trimming: 5 bases; J trimming: 4 bases; junction bases outside the gene matches: 2. The CDR3 DNA reads as TGTGCCAGCAGCGGGACTAGCCGCACCGGGGAGCTGTTTTTT. As protein: CASSGTSRTGELFF.

The chain links TRBV5-1 to TRBJ2-7, with 14 positions matching TRBD2. The V gene's germline CDR1 is SGHRS and CDR2 YFSETQ. The CDR3 is 17 amino acids. J lost 7 bases, V lost 3 bases, and 12 bases had no gene match. The CDR3 reads CASSSRGGLAGAGEQYF. The CDR3 region has the DNA TGCGCCAGCAGCTCGAGGGGGGGACTAGCGGGAGCGGGTGAGCAGTACTTC. Drawing the rest from reference TRBV5-1 and TRBJ2-7, the complete variable domain is KAGVTQTPRYLIKTRGQQVTLSCSPISGHRSVSWYQQTPGQGLQFLFEYFSETQRNKGNFPGRFSGRQFSNSRSEMNVSTLELGDSALYLCASSSRGGLAGAGEQYFGPGTRLTVT.

This chain connects TRBV6-2 or TRBV6-3 to TRBJ2-2, with D hard to call. This CDR3 is 16 amino acids long. Trimming left V 0 bases short and J 1 base short, with 9 bases between. Germline CDR1 and CDR2: MNHEY and SVGEGT. The CDR3: CASSYSVSLNTGELFF. As DNA, the CDR3 is TGTGCCAGCAGTTACTCAGTATCACTGAACACCGGGGAGCTGTTTTTT.

The chain is built from TRBV6-2 or TRBV6-3 and TRBJ1-6; 8 bases are a match to TRBD1. The ends lost 6 bases at V and 9 bases at J; junction bases unmatched: 7. From germline, CDR1 is MNHEY and CDR2 SVGEGT. CDR3 length: 14 amino acids. The CDR3 DNA reads TGTGCCAGCAGCCCACAGGGGGGGGCTTCACCCCTCCACTTT. Residues: CASSPQGGASPLHF.

V usage is TRBV11-2 and J usage is TRBJ2-1; perhaps TRBD2 as D (6 bases). CDR3 length: 16 amino acids. Germline V gene data show CDR1 as SGHAT and CDR2 as FQNNGV. V was cut by 5 bases and J by 2 bases, with 16 bases left in between. The DNA for the CDR3 is TGTGCCAGCAGCCTAAATCCGGGACTCACCTACAATGAGCAGTTCTTC. Translating it yields CASSLNPGLTYNEQFF.